This T cell receptor beta chain was retrieved from a study of T cell responses to AZD1222 COVID-19 vaccine. TCRdb keeps only in-frame clones here, not all; method: immunoSEQ multiplex PCR. Of around 100,000 clones in the sample, 85% to 90% are singletons; the top ten hold less than 20%. Notes on the study in general: Clonal diversity was possibly underestimated, and the donors were mostly white British, with more females.

V was pared by 7 bases and J by 8 bases, with 14 bases between. The CDR3 spans 12 residues. The germline CDR1 and CDR2 sequences are LGHDT and YNNKEL (reference sequence). Comment on this clone: Its target is not known.

The chain joins TRBV3-1 (or the pseudogene TRBV3-2) to TRBJ1-2; D uncertain. The material sequenced was peripheral blood, taken on day 0 of AZD1222 vaccination. This sequence originates from an adult in good health. The CDR3 loop is CASTHGVYGYTF. Here the CDR3 DNA reads TGTGCCAGCACCCACGGGGTATACGGCTACACCTTC.